This TCR beta chain derives from a study of graft-versus-host responses after intestinal transplantation. Overall study: Multivisceral, liver-intestinal, or isolated intestinal transplants were performed in recipients. For about three years after anti-thymocyte globulin induction, all recipients took tacrolimus and steroids.

As to this clone: Its antigen remains unidentified.

TCRdb's table, derived via immunoSEQ multiplex PCR, lists solely in-frame clones and lacks some. Seen here are 73,000 or so clones, roughly 90% observed once, and the top ten hold approximately 4.1%. CDR1 is MNHEY and CDR2 is SVGAGI in the germline V gene. CDR3 length: 14 amino acids. Trimming took 6 bases from V and 8 from J; bases not matched to a gene: 9. This TCR came from a human donor who was the organ donor for an intestinal transplant. Source: unstimulated CD8+ T cells sorted from spleen or lymph node cells, taken before transplant. The chain employs TRBV6-5 and TRBJ1-4; 7 bases agree with TRBD1. The CDR3 nucleotides are TGTGCCAGCAGCGAGACAGGGATGCGAGAAAAACTGTTTTTT. This encodes CASSETGMREKLFF.